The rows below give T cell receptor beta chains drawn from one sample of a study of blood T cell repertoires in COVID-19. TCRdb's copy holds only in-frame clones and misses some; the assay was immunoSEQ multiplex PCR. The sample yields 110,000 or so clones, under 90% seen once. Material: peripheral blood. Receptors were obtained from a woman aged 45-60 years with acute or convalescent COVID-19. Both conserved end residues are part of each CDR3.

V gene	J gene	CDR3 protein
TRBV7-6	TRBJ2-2	CASSSLAGADTGELFF
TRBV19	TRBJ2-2	CATRSSLDAGELFF
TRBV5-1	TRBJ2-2	CASSLATSPNTGELFF
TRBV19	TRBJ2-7	CASRPGSDSYEQYF
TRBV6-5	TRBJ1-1	CASNQGNTEAFF
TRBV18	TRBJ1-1	CASSYRPGINTEAFF
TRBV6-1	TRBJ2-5	CASSESPGQETQYF
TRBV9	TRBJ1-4	CASSVYGGAGEKLFF
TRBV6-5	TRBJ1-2	CASSRTVNYGYTF
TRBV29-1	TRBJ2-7	CSVEGAQGARDEQYF
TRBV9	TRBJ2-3	CASSVISSTDTQYF
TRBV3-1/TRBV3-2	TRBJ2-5	CASTQKGAETQYF
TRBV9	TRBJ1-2	CASSVAPLATNYGYTF
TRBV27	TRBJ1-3	CASSFRSGQLNSGNTIYF
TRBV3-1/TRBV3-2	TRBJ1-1	CASSSPRTEAFF
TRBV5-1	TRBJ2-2	CASSQARGRHGELFF
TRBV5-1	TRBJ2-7	CASSLVGSEQYF
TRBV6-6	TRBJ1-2	CASSYSVLVESYTF
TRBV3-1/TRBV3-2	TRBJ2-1	CASRRQQGSSYNEQFF
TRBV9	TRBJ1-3	CASSVGQGNTIYF
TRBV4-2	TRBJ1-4	CASSSRGSGTVNEKLFF
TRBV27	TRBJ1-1	CASSLRTRKDNTEAFF
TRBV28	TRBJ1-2	CASRPPGTNYGYTF
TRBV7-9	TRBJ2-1	CASSLVGSPSYNEQFF
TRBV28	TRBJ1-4	CASSSYRERWEKLFF
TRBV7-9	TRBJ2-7	CASSLAGGSATYEQYF
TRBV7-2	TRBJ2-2	CASSLVRTGTGELFF
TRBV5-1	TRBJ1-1	CASSPYAGGGTEAFF